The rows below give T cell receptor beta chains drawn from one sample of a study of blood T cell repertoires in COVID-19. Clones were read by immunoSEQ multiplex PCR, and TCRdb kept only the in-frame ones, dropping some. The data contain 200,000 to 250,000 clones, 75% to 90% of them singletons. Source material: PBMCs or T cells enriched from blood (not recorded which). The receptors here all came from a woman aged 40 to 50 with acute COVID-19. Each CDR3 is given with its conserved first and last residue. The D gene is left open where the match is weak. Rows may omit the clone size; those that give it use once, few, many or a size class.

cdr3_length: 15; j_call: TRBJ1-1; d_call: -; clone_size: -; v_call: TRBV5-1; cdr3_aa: CASSLVTRKNTEAFF; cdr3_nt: TGCGCCAGCAGCTTGGTTACTAGGAAGAACACTGAAGCTTTCTTT
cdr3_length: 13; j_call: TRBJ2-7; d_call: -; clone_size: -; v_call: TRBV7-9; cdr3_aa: CASSWRAMGEQYF; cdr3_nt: TGTGCCAGCAGCTGGCGGGCCATGGGGGAGCAGTACTTC
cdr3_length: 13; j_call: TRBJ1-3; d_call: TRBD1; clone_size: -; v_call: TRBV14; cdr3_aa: CASGQGGGNTIYF; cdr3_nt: TGTGCCAGCGGACAGGGCGGCGGAAACACCATATATTTT
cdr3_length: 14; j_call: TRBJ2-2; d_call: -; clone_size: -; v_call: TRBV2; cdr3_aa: CASSGTAETGELFF; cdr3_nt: TGTGCCAGCAGTGGCACAGCTGAAACCGGGGAGCTGTTTTTT
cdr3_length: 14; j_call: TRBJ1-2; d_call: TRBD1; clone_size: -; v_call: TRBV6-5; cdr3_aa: CASSIDRGYYGYTF; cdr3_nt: TGTGCCAGCAGTATCGACAGGGGTTACTATGGCTACACCTTC
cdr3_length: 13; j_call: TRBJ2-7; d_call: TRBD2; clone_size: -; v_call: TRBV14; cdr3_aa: CASSRAGGYEQYF; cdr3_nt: TGTGCCAGCAGCCGAGCGGGGGGCTACGAGCAGTACTTC
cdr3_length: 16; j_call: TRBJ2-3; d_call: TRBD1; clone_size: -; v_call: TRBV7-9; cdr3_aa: CARRTDRGLSTDTQYF; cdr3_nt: TGTGCCAGGAGAACTGACAGGGGGCTCAGCACAGATACGCAGTATTTT
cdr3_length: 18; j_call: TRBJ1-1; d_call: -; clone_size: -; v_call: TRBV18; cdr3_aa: CASSQYRVAVPRDTEAFF; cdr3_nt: TGTGCCAGCTCACAATACAGGGTCGCCGTCCCTCGGGACACTGAAGCTTTCTTT
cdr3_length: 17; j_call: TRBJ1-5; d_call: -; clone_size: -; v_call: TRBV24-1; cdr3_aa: CATSDHRQEDSNQPQHF; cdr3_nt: TGTGCCACCAGTGACCACCGACAGGAGGATAGCAATCAGCCCCAGCATTTT
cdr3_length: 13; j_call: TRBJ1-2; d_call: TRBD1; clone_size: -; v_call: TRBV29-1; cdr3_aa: CSVGWTGGRGYTF; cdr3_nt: TGCAGCGTGGGTTGGACAGGGGGAAGAGGCTACACCTTC
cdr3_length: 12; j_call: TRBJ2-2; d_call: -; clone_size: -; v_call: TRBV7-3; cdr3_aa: CASSSYTGELFF; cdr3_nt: TGTGCCAGCAGCTCATACACCGGGGAGCTGTTTTTT
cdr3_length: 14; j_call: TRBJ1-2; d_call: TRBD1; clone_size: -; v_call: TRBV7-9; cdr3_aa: CASSFAGTVDGYTF; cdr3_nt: TGTGCCAGCAGCTTTGCCGGGACAGTTGATGGCTACACCTTC
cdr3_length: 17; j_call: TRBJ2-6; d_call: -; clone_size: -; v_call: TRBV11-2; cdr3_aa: CASSSGGQRMGANVLTF; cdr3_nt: TGTGCCAGCAGCTCAGGAGGGCAGCGGATGGGGGCCAACGTCCTGACTTTC
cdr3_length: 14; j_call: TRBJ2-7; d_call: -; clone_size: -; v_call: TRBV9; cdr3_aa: CASSPDSVPYEQYF; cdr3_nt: TGTGCCAGCAGCCCCGACTCGGTGCCCTACGAGCAGTACTTC
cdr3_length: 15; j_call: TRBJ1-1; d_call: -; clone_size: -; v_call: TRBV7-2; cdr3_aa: CASSLRPASQTEAFF; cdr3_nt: TGTGCCAGCAGCTTACGCCCCGCCTCTCAGACTGAAGCTTTCTTT
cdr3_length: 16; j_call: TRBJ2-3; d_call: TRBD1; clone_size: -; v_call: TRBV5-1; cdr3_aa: CASSRGDSRSTDTQYF; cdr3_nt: TGCGCCAGCAGCAGAGGGGACAGCCGCAGCACAGATACGCAGTATTTT
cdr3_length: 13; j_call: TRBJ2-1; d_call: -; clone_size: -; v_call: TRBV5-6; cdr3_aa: CASNRRGKDEQFF; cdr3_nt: TGTGCCAGCAACCGAAGAGGGAAGGATGAGCAGTTCTTC
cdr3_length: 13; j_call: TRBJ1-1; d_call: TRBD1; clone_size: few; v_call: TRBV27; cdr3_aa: CASRGTGRTEAFF; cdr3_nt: TGTGCCAGCCGAGGGACAGGGCGGACTGAAGCTTTCTTT
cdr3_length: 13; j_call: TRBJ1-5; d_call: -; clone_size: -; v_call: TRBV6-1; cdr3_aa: CASSEGLDQPQHF; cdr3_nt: TGTGCCAGCAGTGAGGGGCTGGATCAGCCCCAGCATTTT
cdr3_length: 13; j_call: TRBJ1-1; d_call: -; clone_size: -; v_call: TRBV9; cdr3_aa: CASSSHGNTEAFF; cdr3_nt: TGTGCCAGCAGCTCCCACGGGAACACTGAAGCTTTCTTT
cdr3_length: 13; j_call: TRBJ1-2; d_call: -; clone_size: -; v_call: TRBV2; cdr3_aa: CASIHMTNYGYTF; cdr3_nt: TGTGCCAGCATTCACATGACTAACTATGGCTACACCTTC
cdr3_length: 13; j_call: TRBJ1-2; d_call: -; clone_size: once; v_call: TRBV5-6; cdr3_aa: CASSSSPNYGYTF; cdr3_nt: TGTGCCAGCAGCTCGTCCCCTAACTATGGCTACACCTTC
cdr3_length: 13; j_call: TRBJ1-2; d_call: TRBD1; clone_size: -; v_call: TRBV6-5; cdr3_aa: CASSSGQGVGYTF; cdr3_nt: TGTGCCAGCAGTTCAGGACAGGGGGTTGGCTACACCTTC
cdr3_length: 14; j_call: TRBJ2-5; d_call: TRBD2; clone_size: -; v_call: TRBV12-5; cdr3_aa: CASGISGGGETQYF; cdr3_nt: TGTGCTAGTGGCATAAGCGGGGGGGGAGAGACCCAGTACTTC
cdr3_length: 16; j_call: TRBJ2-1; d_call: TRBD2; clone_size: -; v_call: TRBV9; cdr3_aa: CASSAELAGGYNEQFF; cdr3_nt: TGTGCCAGCAGCGCCGAACTAGCGGGGGGGTACAATGAGCAGTTCTTC
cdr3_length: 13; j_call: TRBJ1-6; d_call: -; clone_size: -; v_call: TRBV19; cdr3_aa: CASSIGGRGTLHF; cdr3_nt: TGTGCCAGTAGTATCGGCGGCCGGGGGACCCTCCACTTT
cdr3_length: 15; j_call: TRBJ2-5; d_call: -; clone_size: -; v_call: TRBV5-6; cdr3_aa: CASSAGLSLGETQYF; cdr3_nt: TGTGCCAGCAGCGCGGGACTGTCTTTGGGTGAGACCCAGTACTTC
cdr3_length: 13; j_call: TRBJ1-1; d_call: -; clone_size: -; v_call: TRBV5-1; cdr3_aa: CASSRTLNTEAFF; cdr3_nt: TGCGCCAGCAGCCGGACACTTAACACTGAAGCTTTCTTT
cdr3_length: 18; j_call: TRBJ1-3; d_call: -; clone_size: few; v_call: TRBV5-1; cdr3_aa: CASSPALGGAISGNTIYF; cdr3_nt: TGCGCCAGCAGCCCCGCCTTAGGGGGGGCAATTTCTGGAAACACCATATATTTT
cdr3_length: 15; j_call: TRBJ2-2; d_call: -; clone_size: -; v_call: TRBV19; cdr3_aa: CASSIVRTNTGELFF; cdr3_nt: TGTGCCAGTAGTATAGTCAGGACGAACACCGGGGAGCTGTTTTTT
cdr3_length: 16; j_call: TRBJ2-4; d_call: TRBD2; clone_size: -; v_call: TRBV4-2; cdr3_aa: CASSQGSGRSQNIQYF; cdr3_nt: TGTGCCAGCAGCCAAGGGTCCGGGAGGTCCCAAAACATTCAGTACTTC
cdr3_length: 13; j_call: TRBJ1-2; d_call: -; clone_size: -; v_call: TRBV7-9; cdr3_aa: CASSQTGNYGYTF; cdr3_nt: TGTGCCAGCAGCCAAACAGGGAACTATGGCTACACCTTC
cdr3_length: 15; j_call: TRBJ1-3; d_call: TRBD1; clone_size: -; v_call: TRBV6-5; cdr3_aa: CASSYTAGGGNTIYF; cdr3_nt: TGTGCCAGCAGTTACACCGCAGGGGGCGGAAACACCATATATTTT
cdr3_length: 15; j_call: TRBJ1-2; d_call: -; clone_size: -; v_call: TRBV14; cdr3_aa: CASSQDRRGAGGYTF; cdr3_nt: TGTGCCAGCAGCCAAGACCGTCGGGGGGCAGGTGGCTACACCTTC
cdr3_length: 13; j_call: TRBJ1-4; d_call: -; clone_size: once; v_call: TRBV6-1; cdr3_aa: CASSEIIEEKLFF; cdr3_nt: TGTGCCAGCAGTGAGATCATCGAGGAAAAACTGTTTTTT
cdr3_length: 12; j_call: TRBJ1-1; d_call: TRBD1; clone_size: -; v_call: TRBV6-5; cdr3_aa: CASRPTGGLAFF; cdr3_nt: TGTGCCAGCAGACCGACAGGGGGCTTAGCTTTCTTT
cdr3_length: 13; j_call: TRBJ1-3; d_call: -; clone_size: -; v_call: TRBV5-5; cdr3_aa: CASISGQSDTIYF; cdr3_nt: TGTGCCAGCATTAGCGGGCAGTCAGACACCATATATTTT